Listed here are 27 T cell receptor beta chains from one sample, sequenced in a study of CD8+CD57+ T cells in acquired aplastic anemia. The authors sequenced patients whose flow cytometry had shown CD8+CD57+ cell expansion. The study profiled TCR beta VDJ and CDR3 using genomic DNA as template. Each CDR3 protein is one row after TCRdb ran MiXCR on the reads. The sample yields a few hundred thousand distinct CDR3 sequences, roughly a third seen once. The specimen was sorted CD4+, CD8+, or CD8+CD57+ T cells (not recorded which) from PBMCs. The receptors were gathered from a human donor with aplastic anemia.

This clonotype was found a few times. The genes are TRBV4-3 and TRBJ2-3; D tentatively reads TRBD1 or TRBD2 (5 bases each). Germline V gene data show CDR1 as LGHNA and CDR2 as YSLEER. The CDR3 length is 17 residues. V gave up 0 bases and J gave up 0 bases, with 13 bases separating them. The CDR3 loop reads CASSQDQRDVSTDTQYF. The CDR3 nucleotides read TGCGCCAGCAGCCAAGACCAACGGGACGTAAGCACAGATACGCAGTATTTT.

Ten or more counts support this clonotype. The V call is TRBV7-2, the J call TRBJ2-5, with D unclear. V was shortened by 0 bases and J by 3 bases, with 2 bases between the two germline ends. CDR3 length: 12 amino acids. CDR1 is SGHTA and CDR2 is FQGNSA in the germline V gene. This CDR3 is CASSLAEETQYF. CDR3 coding DNA: TGTGCCAGCAGCTTAGCTGAAGAGACCCAGTACTTC.

This clonotype was counted ten times or more. This chain joins TRBV14 and TRBJ1-2; D gene uncertain. The CDR3 runs 13 residues. Germline assignment: CDR1 SGHDN and CDR2 FVKESK. V lost 4 bases and J lost 8, with 14 bases in between. The CDR3 spells CASSPLTGNGYTF. The CDR3 nucleotides read TGTGCCAGCAGCCCTTTGACGGGGAACGGCTACACCTTC.

The chain has TRBV6-1 and TRBJ2-2, with D possibly matching TRBD1 (6 bases). V was pared by 2 bases and J by 4 bases, with 11 bases between. CDR1 MNHNS and CDR2 SASEGT come from the germline V gene. CDR3 length: 15 amino acids. The CDR3 is CASSELKGVTGELFF. CDR3 DNA sequence: TGTGCCAGCAGTGAACTGAAGGGGGTCACCGGGGAGCTGTTTTTT.

DNA of the CDR3: TGTGCCAGCAGCTTAGATTGGGGCTACGAGCAGTACTTC. Encoded protein: CASSLDWGYEQYF. This chain uses TRBV7-9 with TRBJ2-7; no clear D gene. The germline V and J ends were trimmed by 1 base and 3 bases, with 7 bases remaining between them. CDR3 size: 13 residues. Germline-derived CDR1 and CDR2 are SEHNR and FQNEAQ (reference sequence).

The sample holds many counts of this clonotype. The chain is built from TRBV7-3 and TRBJ1-2; a weak D match, TRBD1 (5 bases). This CDR3 has 14 amino acids. Trimming cost V 2 bases and J 7 bases, with 14 bases left between them. Germline CDR1 SGHTA, CDR2 FQGTGA. The CDR3 region has the DNA TGTGCCAGCAGCTTATTTCAGGGTGTAGGTGGCTACACCTTC. Translating gives CASSLFQGVGGYTF.

In this sample, this clonotype turned up a few times. This chain joins TRBV12-3 or TRBV12-4 and TRBJ2-5; unclear D gene. The length of the CDR3 is 12 residues. The germline V and J ends were trimmed by 8 bases and 1 base, with 8 bases remaining between them. DNA for the CDR3: TGTGCCAGCTCACAAGCCCAAGAGACCCAGTACTTC. Encoded protein: CASSQAQETQYF.

V usage is TRBV11-2 and J usage is TRBJ2-5; perhaps TRBD1 as D (5 bases). V was shortened by 5 bases and J by 5 bases, with 18 bases between the two germline ends. The germline gives CDR1 SGHAT, CDR2 FQNNGV. CDR3 length: 15 amino acids. The CDR3 DNA sequence: TGTGCCAGCAGCCAATACCTAGGGGATGGGGAGACCCAGTACTTC. Its translation is CASSQYLGDGETQYF.

This chain links TRBV6-1 with TRBJ1-2, with D possibly TRBD1 on 5 matching bases. The germline V and J ends were trimmed by 2 bases and 5 bases, with 12 bases remaining between them. CDR1 and CDR2 from the germline V gene are MNHNS and SASEGT. CDR3 size: 14 residues. The CDR3 DNA reads TGTGCCAGCAGTGAATCCGGGGGTTTGTATGGCTACACCTTC. Protein: CASSESGGLYGYTF.

This sequence joins TRBV20-1 and TRBJ2-5; 9 bases are a match to TRBD2. Germline-derived CDR1 and CDR2 are DFQATT and SNEGSKA (reference sequence). Unmatched junction bases numbered 0, after V lost 0 bases and J lost 1 base. The CDR3 loop spans 14 amino acids. This CDR3 is CSARDSGGQETQYF. CDR3 sequence (DNA): TGCAGTGCTAGAGATAGCGGGGGCCAAGAGACCCAGTACTTC.

V usage is TRBV3-1 and J usage is TRBJ2-6; 10 bases are shared with TRBD1. CDR1 and CDR2 (germline): LGHDT, YNNKEL (reference sequence). The CDR3 extends over 17 amino acids. Germline trimming cut 4 bases from V and 4 bases from J; bases unmatched to any gene: 7. Here the CDR3 DNA reads TGTGCCAGCAGCCGAGGGACAGGGGTTGGAGGGGCCAACGTCCTGACTTTC. Amino acids: CASSRGTGVGGANVLTF.

The CDR3 coding sequence is TGTGCCAGCAGTTTTTATGACAGGATAAACTATGGCTACACCTTC. This encodes CASSFYDRINYGYTF. The chain employs TRBV12-3 or TRBV12-4 and TRBJ1-2; D is possibly TRBD1 (6 bases). With 3 bases removed from V and 2 bases from J, the gap between germline ends came to 13 bases. The CDR3 totals 15 residues.

This clonotype was found a few times. One base away lies a much larger clone, so this may be a sequencing read error. The chain is built from TRBV20-1 and TRBJ2-5; no clear D gene. CDR3 length equals 11 residues. The germline V gene encodes CDR1 DFQATT and CDR2 SNEGSKA (reference sequence). V dropped 0 bases and J dropped 5 bases, with 4 bases sitting between them. The CDR3 DNA reads TGCAGTGCTAGAGAGCGGGAGACCCAGTACTTC. It encodes CSARERETQYF.

Written as DNA, the CDR3 is TGCGCCAGCAGCCAAGGGGAGGTCTCTGGAAACACCATATATTTT. This translates into CASSQGEVSGNTIYF. The chain joins TRBV4-1 to TRBJ1-3; D remains ambiguous. The V and J ends lost 1 base and 0 bases respectively, with 7 bases between them. Germline V gene sequence: CDR1 MGHRA, CDR2 YSYEKL. This CDR3 is built from 15 residues.

The CDR3 sequence is CAWSPGSRYEQYF. The CDR3, as DNA: TGTGCCTGGAGTCCCGGCAGTCGTTACGAGCAGTACTTC. This sequence joins TRBV30 and TRBJ2-7; D gene unclear. CDR3 length: 13 amino acids. CDR1 and CDR2 (germline): GTSNPN, SVGIG (reference sequence). V was clipped by 2 bases and J by 4 bases, with 12 bases between them.

The sample holds a few counts of this clonotype. V gene TRBV7-3 combines with J gene TRBJ2-1; D tentatively fits TRBD1 or TRBD2 (5 bases each). CDR1 is SGHTA and CDR2 is FQGTGA in the germline V gene. CDR3 length: 14 amino acids. The V and J ends lost 2 bases and 8 bases respectively, with 13 bases between them. In nucleotides, the CDR3 is TGTGCCAGCAGCTTAGATCCGGGACGGGATGAGCAGTTCTTC. Amino acids: CASSLDPGRDEQFF. Filled out from reference TRBV7-3 and TRBJ2-1, the complete variable domain reads GAGVSQTPSNKVTEKGKYVELRCDPISGHTALYWYRQSLGQGPEFLIYFQGTGAADDSGLPNDRFFAVRPEGSVSTLKIQRTERGDSAVYLCASSLDPGRDEQFFGPGTRLTVL.

This chain links TRBV5-1 with TRBJ2-5; D is ambiguous. The CDR3 contains 13 residues. Trimming removed 6 bases at V and 5 bases at J, with 14 bases between. CDR1 and CDR2 (germline): SGHRS, YFSETQ. Written as DNA, the CDR3 is TGCGCCAGCAATACTATTTCGGAGGAGACCCAGTACTTC. Encoded protein: CASNTISEETQYF.

This clonotype was recorded a few times. J is TRBJ2-7 and V is TRBV20-1; D uncertain. The CDR3 is made up of 14 amino acids. CDR1 and CDR2 (germline): DFQATT, SNEGSKA (reference sequence). Trimming removed 3 bases at V and 3 bases at J, with 15 bases between. CDR3: CSARRRGFNYEQYF. CDR3 DNA sequence: TGCAGTGCTAGGAGGCGCGGATTCAACTACGAGCAGTACTTC.

This clonotype showed up many times. The V and J genes are TRBV6-1 and TRBJ1-2, with TRBD1 matching over 8 bases. The V segment lost 6 bases and the J segment 8 bases; nucleotides outside the gene matches: 8. This CDR3 spans 13 amino acids. Germline V lookup: CDR1 MNHNS, CDR2 SASEGT. CDR3 region: CASRTGQGLGYTF. As DNA, the CDR3 is TGTGCCAGCAGGACAGGACAGGGCTTAGGCTACACCTTC.

This clonotype has a handful of counts. This chain uses TRBV19 with TRBJ2-1, with a tentative D call TRBD1 (6 bases). The germline CDR1 and CDR2 sequences are LNHDA and SQIVND (reference sequence). The CDR3 loop spans 15 amino acids. Between the trimmed V and J ends, which lost 3 bases and 4 bases, there was a span of 13 bases. The CDR3 DNA reads as TGTGCCAGTAGTATTCAGGGGACCTTATACAATGAGCAGTTCTTC. This sequence encodes CASSIQGTLYNEQFF.

V usage is TRBV12-3 or TRBV12-4 and J usage is TRBJ1-1; D unresolved. V gave up 4 bases and J gave up 10 bases, with 10 bases separating them. This CDR3 is 11 amino acids long. In nucleotides, the CDR3 is TGTGCCAGCAGTTCGGGGTTTCCAGCTTTCTTT. Its protein is CASSSGFPAFF.

The chain couples TRBV20-1 to TRBJ2-5; D is undetermined. Trimming pared 4 bases from V and 2 bases from J, leaving 11 bases between. Germline V gives CDR1 DFQATT, CDR2 SNEGSKA (reference sequence). The CDR3 is made up of 13 amino acids. CDR3 region: CSAISIEQETQYF. The CDR3 bases are TGCAGTGCTATTTCCATCGAACAAGAGACCCAGTACTTC.

This clonotype was picked up many times. The chain has TRBV19 and TRBJ2-5; D possibly corresponds to TRBD1 (6 bases). This CDR3 region has 14 residues. The V and J ends lost 6 bases and 5 bases respectively, with 16 bases between them. Germline V gives CDR1 LNHDA, CDR2 SQIVND (reference sequence). CDR3 protein: CASSKNQGSETQYF. The CDR3 nucleotides read TGTGCCAGTAGCAAGAACCAGGGGAGTGAGACCCAGTACTTC.

This clonotype was seen at least ten times. The chain combines TRBV6-1 with TRBJ1-6; 8 nucleotides match TRBD1. V lost 6 bases, J lost 9 bases, and 13 bases stayed unmatched. The V gene's germline CDR1 is MNHNS and CDR2 SASEGT. The CDR3 runs 16 residues. The CDR3 region has the DNA TGTGCCAGCAGCCCCCTCGCAGGACAGGGTGTTTCACCCCTCCACTTT. This translates into CASSPLAGQGVSPLHF.

This clonotype occurred many times. This chain links TRBV9 with TRBJ2-2, with D hard to call. Germline CDR1 reads SGDLS; CDR2 reads YYNGEE. Trimming removed 0 bases from V and 4 bases from J, with 10 bases in between. This CDR3 comprises 15 residues. The CDR3 protein is CASSVATWPTGELFF. The CDR3 DNA reads as TGTGCCAGCAGCGTAGCTACGTGGCCCACCGGGGAGCTGTTTTTT.

The chain joins TRBV20-1 to TRBJ2-1; TRBD2 agrees at 8 bases. The ends lost 5 bases at V and 7 bases at J; junction bases unmatched: 13. CDR3 length: 15 amino acids. CDR1 is DFQATT, CDR2 SNEGSKA, per germline (reference sequence). CDR3 DNA: TGCAGTGCTCCCCGGGTGGAACTAGCGGCGAATGAGCAGTTCTTC. This encodes CSAPRVELAANEQFF.

Points on this clonotype: The germline gene is not matched at one end of the junction; a read error may be the cause. V gene TRBV10-3 combines with J gene TRBJ1-3; D is ambiguous. The V gene's germline CDR1 is ENHRY and CDR2 SYGVKD. This CDR3 is 15 amino acids long. The CDR3 region has the DNA TGTGCCAGCAGTCGTTCGGCGAACTCTGGAAACACCATATATTTT. The encoded protein is CASSRSANSGNTIYF.